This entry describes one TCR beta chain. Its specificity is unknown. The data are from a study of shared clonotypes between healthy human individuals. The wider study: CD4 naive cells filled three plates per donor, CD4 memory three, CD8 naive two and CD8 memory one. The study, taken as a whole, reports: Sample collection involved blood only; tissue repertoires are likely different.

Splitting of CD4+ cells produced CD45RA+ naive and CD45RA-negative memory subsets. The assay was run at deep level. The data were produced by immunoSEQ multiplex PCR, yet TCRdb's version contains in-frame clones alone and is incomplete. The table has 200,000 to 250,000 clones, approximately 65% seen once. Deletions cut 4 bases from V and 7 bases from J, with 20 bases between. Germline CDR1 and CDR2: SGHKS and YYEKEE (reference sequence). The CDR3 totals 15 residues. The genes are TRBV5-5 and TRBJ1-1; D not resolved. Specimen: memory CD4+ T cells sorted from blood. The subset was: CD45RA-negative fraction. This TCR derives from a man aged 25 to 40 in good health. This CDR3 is CASSAAGYLRGEAFF. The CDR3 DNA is TGTGCCAGCAGCGCCGCCGGGTATCTACGCGGTGAAGCTTTCTTT.